This paragraph covers one TCR beta chain sequence. Its target antigen remains unknown. No much larger clone exists at a distance of one base, and base qualities are not known. These data come from a study of cytomegalovirus exposure and HLA in healthy donors (dated by TCRdb to 2016 to 2017). Context from the whole study: An earlier analysis of some 600 of the donors reported 250 to 350 Gb of sequence data and 90 million to 120 million unique TCR beta sequences obtained from around 170 million T cells. Donor age, sex, ethnicity and CMV serostatus were collected together with the repertoire data. Several DR-DQ haplotypes were treated as single units for association and clustering because of strong linkage in the cohort. The study aimed to test whether signatures of past pathogen exposure could be identified by cataloging public T cell receptors. All discovery cohort repertoires had been generated on a single sequencing platform. A later analysis re-examined previously published TCR beta repertoires from several hundred donors and added high-resolution HLA genotyping to investigate patterns of TCR occurrence. In the later analysis, no new phenotypic data were used to find candidate immune exposures; instead, reliance was placed on TCR beta sequences and their occurrence across donors. Along with the roughly 700-subject first cohort, a separate validation cohort of some 130 different subjects was used. An early release covering roughly 600 HLA-typed donors comprised approximately 300 gigabases of sequencing data and 65 million to 100 million unique TCR sequences. Among about 410 genotyped donors of the cohort, an average of roughly 230,000 unique TCR beta nucleotide sequences was sequenced per donor, of which about 18% were non-productive. In a later genetic analysis, genome-wide SNP genotypes for about three fifths of the 666 donors were used, and that subset was treated as a discovery cohort. Of the roughly 410 genotyped donors, 75% to 85% were placed in the genetic ancestry cluster associated with self-reported Caucasian donors. The number of donors typed differed by locus, with 629-630 for A, B, C, DRB1 and DQB1, 522 for DQA1, 600 to 610 for DPA1, and 450 to 480 for DPB1. The study combined high-throughput TCR immunosequencing, statistical association of individual TCRs with disease status, and machine learning to predict cytomegalovirus infection status. Using immunosequencing, the study profiled T cell repertoires from 666 subjects and related those repertoires to cytomegalovirus serostatus. An earlier analysis of 587 of the donors used high-throughput TCR beta sequencing to judge whether each TCR beta V gene segment behaved as functional or pseudogenic. HLA typing included class I and class II loci at four-digit resolution. What the research found in general, with its limitations: An earlier analysis of approximately 540 of the donors showed that most TCR beta V segments appeared in productive rearrangements either about 87% or about 30% of the time, which broadly matched IMGT annotations. For the cohort, immune exposure information was limited to CMV serostatus. Some IMGT-functional V segments, including TRBV6-2 and TRBV6-3, could not be told apart with the 87-base-pair reads, so those segments were excluded. In a later analysis, most CMV-associated TCR beta chains were found to appear HLA-restricted, with HLA associations seemingly driven largely by CMV exposure. The classifier was reported to diagnose cytomegalovirus status with high specificity and sensitivity in both the original and validation cohorts. Because some donors lacked HLA typing at each locus, the association tests relied only on the typed subset. Across donors, most TCR sequences were observed very rarely, whereas some public TCRs were present in many individuals. Several of the top co-occurrence clusters appeared to be linked to parvovirus B19, influenza, CMV and Epstein-Barr virus, according to a later analysis. According to a later analysis, TCR association rates differed among HLA loci, with DRB1 alleles showing the most associated TCRs and HLA-C alleles showing the fewest. A few of the identified cytomegalovirus-associated TCR beta chains were confirmed in vitro to be specific for cytomegalovirus antigens. The authors suggested that the approach could potentially be generalized to other disease states and immunological phenotypes. According to a later genetic analysis, donors in an Asian-associated ancestry cluster had fewer N-insertions in productive TCRs than the roughly 660-donor mean. A further reported finding was that TCR beta sequences accurately predicted the HLA-A and HLA-B alleles for most subjects in the first cohort. Presence/absence analyses assumed roughly uniform sequencing depth across donors, an assumption that may not hold. Because counts were too low, roughly 16 rarely observed V segments, including chromosome 9 orphons, were left out of the earlier analysis of some 640 of the donors. The sequencing pipeline was judged likely to have produced a cluster of highly shared sequence variants as a technical artifact. At a false discovery rate of 0.05, a later analysis linked 16,951 TCR beta sequences to specific HLA alleles. A total of fewer than 200 TCR beta chains were listed by the study as associated with cytomegalovirus. Linkage disequilibrium might explain the correlated functional status among segregating V segments, but an unknown experimental factor could not be excluded. When HLA alleles, especially DR and DQ, strongly co-occurred, TCR associations were difficult to assign to individual alleles. In a later analysis, HLA-associated TCR beta chains were found to be more clonally expanded and to have lower generation probabilities than equally common non-associated chains. This cohort had only TCR beta chains sequenced, and the lack of alpha or paired-chain data limited which features could be detected. V-gene and J-gene trimming of TCR beta chains was associated with a missense DCLRE1C variant in a later genetic analysis, and the association was replicated in an independent cohort.

The library was obtained by the immunoSEQ multiplex PCR assay. For the multiplex PCR, a mixture combining 60 forward primers for TCR Vbeta segments and 13 reverse primers for TCR Jbeta segments was used. The CDR3 region of rearranged TCR beta genes was amplified from genomic DNA with a multiplex PCR assay. On the Illumina HiSeq System, the amplified TCR beta libraries were sequenced as 87-base-pair reads. On the authors' methods: A later analysis tallied 75 million to 95 million unique TCR beta chains across the 600 to 700 repertoires, and around 9.9 million of those chains were shared by two or more donors. To remove PCR and sequencing errors, raw reads were error-corrected and collapsed into unique sequences using a nearest-neighbor algorithm that merged closely related sequences. V, D and J gene segments were assigned by aligning CDR3 sequences to IMGT reference sequences. For a sequence to be retained, a match of at least six nucleotides was required to both a V gene segment and a J gene segment. A rearrangement counted as productive if the CDR3 had no stop codons and remained in frame with V and J, and every other rearrangement counted as non-productive. Following IMGT convention, CDR3 was defined as the stretch from the second conserved V-encoded cysteine to the conserved J-encoded phenylalanine. In an earlier analysis of around 570 of the donors, sequences lacking an unambiguous match to a single V gene segment were excluded. In an earlier analysis of around 600 of the donors, V segments were called functional above 56.7% productive rearrangements and were called segregating when the between-donor standard deviation exceeded 5%. A statistical classification framework was built for diagnosing cytomegalovirus status from the catalog of TCR beta chain sequences. In a later analysis, V and J genes were assigned by comparing TCR nucleotide sequences against IMGT/GENE-DB human TR gene sequences. In a later analysis, CDR3 sequences and most-parsimonious VDJ recombination scenarios were assigned using the TCRdist pipeline. In a later analysis, each TCR beta chain was defined by its CDR3 amino acid sequence together with its V-gene family, and reads lacking a unique V-gene family were excluded. In a later analysis, 500 to 650 highly shared, low-generation-probability nucleotide sequences were removed to address suspected cross-contamination and a sequencing artifact. A later analysis calculated a clonal expansion index for each public chain from normalized within-repertoire ranks of inferred template counts. A later analysis computed generation probabilities with a VDJ recombination model fitted to out-of-frame rearrangements, and checked the results against IGoR. A later analysis scored TCR-TCR, TCR-HLA and TCR-CMV co-occurrence with hypergeometric tests, applying a repertoire-size bias correction to TCR pairs. A later analysis estimated false discovery rates by permuting HLA or CMV assignments 20 times. In a later analysis, co-occurring TCRs were grouped with DBSCAN, and TCRdist sequence similarity was added when clustering was performed within HLA-allele-positive subsets. For co-occurrence clustering, repertoires with fewer than 30,000 or more than 120,000 public chains were excluded, along with 4 to 6 repertoires with anomalous nucleotide sharing. The table comes from immuneACCESS by way of TCRdb, which keeps in-frame sequences with V and J called. Part of the clones is missing from these tables; in studies checked, under half for an unresolved V gene and the rest for unknown reasons. D and trimming were read from the DNA, whereas the V and J calls and clone size are those reported in that table. Here the sample has about 110,000 clones; roughly 80% occur a single time. The ten largest clones capture 0.2% to 0.25% of the sample.

The cohort was made up of 500 to 800 healthy bone marrow donors. At the time of sampling, all cohort members were nominally healthy, though unrecorded immune exposures were likely present. The donor tested CMV seronegative and was one of the 352 seronegative cohort members. Each donor provided a peripheral blood sample, and peripheral blood mononuclear cells were used for TCR beta sequencing. The Qiagen DNeasy Blood Extraction Kit was used to extract genomic DNA from the blood cell samples. V lost 4 bases and J lost 8 bases, and the count of bases not matched to a germline gene is 13. Inclusive of the bounding cysteine and phenylalanine, the CDR3 is 16 residues long. Just the 48-base CDR3 DNA is kept, in frame starting at base 1. CDR1 is given as MGHRA and CDR2 as YSYEKL, both from the germline V gene.

The sequence was collected from a man aged 50 to 60 in good health and CMV-seronegative. The sequenced sample was PBMCs. The chain is assembled from TRBV4-1 and TRBJ2-1, and TRBD2 aligns with 8 junction nucleotides. The nucleotide sequence reads as follows: TGCGCCAGCAGCCTCGTGGCCGGGGGGGCTACAGATGAGCAGTTCTTC. This sequence encodes CASSLVAGGATDEQFF.